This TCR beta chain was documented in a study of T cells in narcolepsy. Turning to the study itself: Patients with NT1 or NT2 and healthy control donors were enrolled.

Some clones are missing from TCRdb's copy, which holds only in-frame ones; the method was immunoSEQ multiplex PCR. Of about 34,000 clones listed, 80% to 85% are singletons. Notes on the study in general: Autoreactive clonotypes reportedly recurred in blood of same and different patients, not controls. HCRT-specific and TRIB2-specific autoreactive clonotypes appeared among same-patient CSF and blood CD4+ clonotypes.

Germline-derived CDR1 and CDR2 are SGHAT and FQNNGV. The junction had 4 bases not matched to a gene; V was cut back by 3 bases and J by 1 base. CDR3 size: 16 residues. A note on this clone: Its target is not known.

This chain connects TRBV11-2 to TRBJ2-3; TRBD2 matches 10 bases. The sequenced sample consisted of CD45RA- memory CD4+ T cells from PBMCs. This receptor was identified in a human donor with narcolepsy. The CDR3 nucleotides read TGTGCCAGCAGCTTTTCCGGGACTAGCGGCACAGATACGCAGTATTTT. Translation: CASSFSGTSGTDTQYF.